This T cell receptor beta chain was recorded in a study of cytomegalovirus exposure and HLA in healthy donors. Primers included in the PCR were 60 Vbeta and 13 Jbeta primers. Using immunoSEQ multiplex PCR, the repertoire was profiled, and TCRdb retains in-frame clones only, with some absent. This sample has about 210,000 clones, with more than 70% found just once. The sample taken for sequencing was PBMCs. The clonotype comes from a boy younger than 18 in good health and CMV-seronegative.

CDR3: CASRAIASDTQYF. As DNA, the CDR3 is TGCGCCAGCAGAGCAATAGCCTCAGATACGCAGTATTTT. The chain links TRBV4-1 to TRBJ2-3, with D unclear. This CDR3 contains 13 residues. CDR1 is MGHRA and CDR2 is YSYEKL in the germline V gene. V was clipped by 6 bases and J by 4 bases, with 11 bases between them.